This T cell receptor beta chain came from a study of shared clonotypes between healthy human individuals. Study-level information: The study drew on two women and a few men aged 18 to 49 as donors.

The germline gives CDR1 KGHSH, CDR2 LQKENI. J was trimmed by 5 bases and V by 8 bases; bases with no gene match: 9. The CDR3 runs 13 residues. Sequenced by immunoSEQ multiplex PCR; TCRdb stores in-frame clones only, minus some. The data hold under 750,000 clones, with 55% to 80% observed a single time. Subsets obtained from CD4+ cells comprised CD45RA+ naive and CD45RA-negative memory cells. This sequence joins TRBV18 and TRBJ2-7; 7 bases map to TRBD1. This clonotype was obtained from a woman younger than 45 in good health. The source material was memory CD4+ T cells sorted from blood. Described subset: CD45RA-negative fraction. This CDR3 reads CASQTGYQDEQYF. Written as DNA, the CDR3 is TGTGCCAGCCAGACAGGGTATCAGGACGAGCAGTACTTC. The variable domain in full, with the rest retrieved from reference TRBV18 and TRBJ2-7, is NAGVMQNPRHLVRRRGQEARLRCSPMKGHSHVYWYRQLPEEGLKFMVYLQKENIIDESGMPKERFSAEFPKEGPSILRIQQVVRGDSAAYFCASQTGYQDEQYFGPGTRLTVT.